The entry that follows covers one T cell receptor beta chain sequence. What it binds is unknown. V was clipped by 0 bases and J by 0 bases; unmatched bases: 2. The CDR3 has 16 amino acids. The germline V gene encodes CDR1 SGHTA and CDR2 FQGNSA. This specimen comes from a study of shared clonotypes between healthy human individuals. The study's findings and limits: Sorted-subset samples were not fully sequenced, rarefaction indicated. Few donors restricted represented genetic and exposure-history diversity. Generally, naive subsets came out with larger estimated richness than memory subsets.

TCRdb's copy holds only in-frame clones and misses some; the assay was immunoSEQ multiplex PCR. The data contain about 1.5 million clones, 95% to 99% of them seen just once; the ten biggest clones take up about 0.45%. Specimen: naive CD4+ T cells sorted from blood. The subset was: CD45RA+ positively selected. V usage is TRBV7-2 and J usage is TRBJ2-3, with TRBD2 matching over 8 bases. The receptor was isolated from a young man in good health. This CDR3 reads CASSLAPSGSTDTQYF. As DNA, the CDR3 is TGTGCCAGCAGCTTAGCCCCTAGCGGGAGCACAGATACGCAGTATTTT. The variable domain in full, completed from reference TRBV7-2 and TRBJ2-3, reads GAGVSQSPSNKVTEKGKDVELRCDPISGHTALYWYRQSLGQGLEFLIYFQGNSAPDKSGLPSDRFSAERTGGSVSTLTIQRTQQEDSAVYLCASSLAPSGSTDTQYFGPGTRLTVL.